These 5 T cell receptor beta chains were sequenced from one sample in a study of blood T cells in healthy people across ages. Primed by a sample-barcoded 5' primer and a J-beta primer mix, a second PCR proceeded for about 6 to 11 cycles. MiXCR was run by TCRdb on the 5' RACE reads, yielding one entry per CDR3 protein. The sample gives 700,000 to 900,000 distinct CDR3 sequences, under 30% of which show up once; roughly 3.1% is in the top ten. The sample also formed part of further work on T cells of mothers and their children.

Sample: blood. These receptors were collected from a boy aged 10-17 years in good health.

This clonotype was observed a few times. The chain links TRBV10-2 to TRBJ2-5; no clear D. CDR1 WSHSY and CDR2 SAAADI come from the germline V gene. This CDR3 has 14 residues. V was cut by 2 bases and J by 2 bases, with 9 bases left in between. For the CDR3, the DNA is TGCGCCAGCAGTGAGCCGAATCCACAAGAGACCCAGTACTTC. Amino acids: CASSEPNPQETQYF.

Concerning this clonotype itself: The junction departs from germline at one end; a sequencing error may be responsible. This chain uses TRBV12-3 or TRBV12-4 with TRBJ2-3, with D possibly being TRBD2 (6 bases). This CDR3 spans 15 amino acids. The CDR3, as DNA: TGTGCCAGCACAACCGCCCTAGCGCCCACAGATACGCGGTATTTT. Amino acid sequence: CASTTALAPTDTRYF.

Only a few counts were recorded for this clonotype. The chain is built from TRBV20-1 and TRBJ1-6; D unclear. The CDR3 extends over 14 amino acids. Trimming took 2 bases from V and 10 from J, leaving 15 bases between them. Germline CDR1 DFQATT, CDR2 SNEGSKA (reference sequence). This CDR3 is CSARTWGLLSPLHF. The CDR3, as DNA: TGCAGTGCTAGAACGTGGGGTCTGCTCTCACCCCTCCACTTT.

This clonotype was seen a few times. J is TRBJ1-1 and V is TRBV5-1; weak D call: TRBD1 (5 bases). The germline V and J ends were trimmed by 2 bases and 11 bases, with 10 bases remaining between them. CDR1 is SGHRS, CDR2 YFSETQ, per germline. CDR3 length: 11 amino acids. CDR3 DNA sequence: TGCGCCAGCAGCTTAGGCAGGGTTGCTTTCTTT. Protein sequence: CASSLGRVAFF.

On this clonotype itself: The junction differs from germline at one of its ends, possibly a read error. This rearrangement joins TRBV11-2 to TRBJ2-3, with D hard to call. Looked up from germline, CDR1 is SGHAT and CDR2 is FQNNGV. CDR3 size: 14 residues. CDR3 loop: CANSFGGPRDTQYF. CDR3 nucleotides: TGTGCCAACAGCTTCGGCGGCCCCCGGGATACGCAGTATTTT.